The 6 T cell receptor beta chains listed next were all sequenced from one sample in a study of OX40 agonist ivuxolimab in advanced cancers. The library was obtained by the immunoSEQ multiplex PCR assay. TCRdb mirrors the immuneACCESS table, restricted to in-frame sequences. Some clones are absent from its copies; in checked studies, under half trace to an unresolved V gene, and the reason for the others is unknown. This sample holds some 18,000 clones; about 90% were observed only once. Around half of the sample rests with the top ten. Here the sequenced sample was CD4+ or CD8+ T cells sorted from blood, taken in a trial of the OX40 agonist ivuxolimab. These receptors were taken from an adult with an advanced solid tumor such as melanoma, head and neck, liver or kidney cancer.

The chain uses TRBV28 and TRBJ2-2; 9 bases are shared with TRBD1. The germline V gene encodes CDR1 MDHEN and CDR2 SYDVKM. The CDR3 runs 15 residues. V was clipped by 7 bases and J by 3 bases; unmatched bases: 6. This CDR3 is CASITDRGDTGELFF. The CDR3 DNA is TGTGCCAGCATTACCGACAGGGGGGACACCGGGGAGCTGTTTTTT. Drawing the rest from reference TRBV28 and TRBJ2-2, the complete variable domain is DVKVTQSSRYLVKRTGEKVFLECVQDMDHENMFWYRQDPGLGLRLIYFSYDVKMKEKGDIPEGYSVSREKKERFSLILESASTNQTSMYLCASITDRGDTGELFFGEGSRLTVL.

The rearrangement joins TRBV27 to TRBJ2-2; TRBD2 matches 8 bases. J gave up 6 bases and V 4 bases, and 10 bases lay outside the gene matches. Germline CDR1 MNHEY, CDR2 SMNVEV (reference sequence). The CDR3 totals 16 residues. The CDR3 coding sequence is TGTGCCAGCAGTTCAAATCCGGGACTAGGTCCCGGGGAGCTGTTTTTT. Translated, it gives CASSSNPGLGPGELFF.

This rearrangement joins TRBV7-9 to TRBJ2-4, with TRBD2 matching over 14 bases. This CDR3 region has 16 residues. V lost 3 bases to trimming and J lost 8 bases; unmatched junction nucleotides: 6. From germline, CDR1 is SEHNR and CDR2 FQNEAQ (reference sequence). CDR3 in amino acids: CASSLTSGRAGYIQYF. CDR3 coding DNA: TGTGCCAGCAGCTTGACTAGCGGGAGGGCCGGTTACATTCAGTACTTC.

V usage is TRBV4-3 and J usage is TRBJ2-3; possible D gene TRBD1, 5 bases. Germline V CDR1 and CDR2: LGHNA, YSLEER. V lost 1 base and J 2 bases, leaving 13 bases between the germline ends. The CDR3 runs to 16 residues. The CDR3 sequence: CASSQAGTGVTDTQYF. CDR3 coding DNA: TGCGCCAGCAGCCAAGCCGGAACAGGAGTCACAGATACGCAGTATTTT.

The chain uses TRBV10-3 and TRBJ2-5; D not certain. V was cut by 6 bases and J by 5 bases, with 13 bases left in between. Looked up from germline, CDR1 is ENHRY and CDR2 is SYGVKD. The CDR3 is 13 amino acids. The CDR3 loop is CAIRGGAQETQYF. The CDR3 region has the DNA TGTGCCATCAGGGGCGGCGCCCAGGAGACCCAGTACTTC.

The chain links TRBV19 to TRBJ2-3; the D gene is possibly TRBD2 (7 bases). The CDR3 contains 15 residues. The germline V gene has CDR1 LNHDA and CDR2 SQIVND (reference sequence). V was trimmed by 6 bases and J by 4 bases, leaving 17 bases between them. The CDR3 is CASRFRGGVADTQYF. The CDR3 DNA is TGTGCCAGTAGATTTCGAGGGGGGGTCGCAGATACGCAGTATTTT. The full variable domain, its missing parts supplied by reference TRBV19 and TRBJ2-3, is DGGITQSPKYLFRKEGQNVTLSCEQNLNHDAMYWYRQDPGQGLRLIYYSQIVNDFQKGDIAEGYSVSREKKESFPLTVTSAQKNPTAFYLCASRFRGGVADTQYFGPGTRLTVL.